This T cell receptor beta chain was documented in a study of blood T cell repertoires in COVID-19. Study-wide background: Samples of COVID-19 (acute and convalescent) were obtained from the United States, Italy and Spain. T cells, B-cell-depleted T cells, or PBMCs supplied cDNA or gDNA.

The method was immunoSEQ multiplex PCR; TCRdb's version includes in-frame clones alone and lacks a portion of them. Among fewer than 400,000 clones listed, roughly nine tenths were seen once. This CDR3 has 13 residues. V dropped 3 bases and J dropped 7; count of bases not matched to a gene: 5. Germline assignment: CDR1 LNHDA and CDR2 SQIVND (reference sequence). The sequence was obtained from a woman between 25 and 40 years old with COVID-19, enrolled during active disease. This chain joins TRBV19 and TRBJ1-2, with 7 nucleotides matching TRBD1. Sequenced input: peripheral blood. The CDR3 DNA follows: TGTGCCAGTAGTATTTGGGACAGTGTTGGCTACACCTTC. It yields the protein CASSIWDSVGYTF.